This T cell receptor beta chain emerged from a study of CD8 T cells in Susac syndrome. In the case of this clonotype: One junction end disagrees with the germline gene, perhaps due to a read error.

Germline loops: CDR1 SQVTM, CDR2 ANQGSEA. CDR3 length: 16 amino acids. cDNA came from approximately 0.5 to 1 ug RNA primed by random hexamers. The authors amplified TCR beta CDR3 across 54 Vbeta and 13 Jbeta using immunoSEQ multiplex PCR. TCRdb reanalysed the immunoSEQ multiplex PCR reads using MiXCR and keeps one entry per CDR3 protein. The sample carries 150,000 or so distinct CDR3 sequences, about 94% recorded once. The authors sequenced TCR beta from blood CD8+ and CD4+ T cells. The study used healthy donors as controls matched for age and sex. This clonotype originated in a human donor in good health. Material for sequencing was CD4+ T cells from PBMCs. The chain uses TRBV29-1 and TRBJ2-1, with 11 bases matching TRBD2. The CDR3 nucleotides are TGTAGCGTTGAAGTTCCGGGACTAGCGGCCTACAATGAGCAGTTCTTC. Translating it yields CSVEVPGLAAYNEQFF.